Following are 22 T cell receptor beta chains from one sample sequenced in a study of vaccination effects on CD4 cells after COVID-19. Antigen-specific CD4+ T cells were expanded with viral peptide pools in the ViraFEST assay before sequencing. Subsequent to a culture period of under twelve days, CD4+ T cells were isolated. Prior SARS-CoV-2 infection was absent in the vaccine recipients, as shown by negative nucleocapsid antibodies. Their antigen targets remain unknown. Sequencing was performed with immunoSEQ multiplex PCR; in TCRdb, only in-frame clones are kept and a portion is missing. Of fewer than 65,000 clones in the sample, roughly 80% were seen once. This sample comprised CD4+ T cells from PBMCs cultured with HCoV-OC43 spike peptides, obtained before COVID-19 vaccination. As to subset: HCoV-OC43 spike overlapping peptide pool stimulation. The receptor source for this set is a human donor who received a COVID-19 vaccine.

The chain employs TRBV4-2 and TRBJ2-3; D is undetermined. There are 14 residues in the CDR3. Germline V gene sequence: CDR1 LGHNA, CDR2 YNFKEQ. V was cut by 1 base and J by 4 bases, with 9 bases left in between. The CDR3 DNA reads as TGTGCCAGCAGCCAAGCCGTCCGGGCAGATACGCAGTATTTT. Amino acids: CASSQAVRADTQYF.

This rearrangement joins TRBV7-3 to TRBJ2-2, with 8 bases matching TRBD1. The CDR3 sequence is 17 residues long. The ends lost 4 bases at V and 3 bases at J; junction bases unmatched: 10. Looked up from germline, CDR1 is SGHTA and CDR2 is FQGTGA. The CDR3: CASSSQSGGLDTGELFF. The CDR3 DNA is TGTGCCAGCAGCTCTCAGTCAGGGGGCTTAGACACCGGGGAGCTGTTTTTT. The whole variable domain, remainder taken from reference TRBV7-3 and TRBJ2-2, is GAGVSQTPSNKVTEKGKYVELRCDPISGHTALYWYRQSLGQGPEFLIYFQGTGAADDSGLPNDRFFAVRPEGSVSTLKIQRTERGDSAVYLCASSSQSGGLDTGELFFGEGSRLTVL.

The sample holds a few counts of this clone. V is TRBV11-2 and J is TRBJ1-6; D remains unclear. The CDR3 spans 15 residues. The V end was cut by 5 bases, the J end by 6 bases, with 14 bases between. Germline loops: CDR1 SGHAT, CDR2 FQNNGV. DNA of the CDR3: TGTGCCAGCAGCCTCACAGAGAAGGGTAATTCACCCCTCCACTTT. Amino acids: CASSLTEKGNSPLHF.

V gene TRBV11-3 combines with J gene TRBJ2-3; TRBD1 matches at 8 bases. The CDR3 sequence is 16 residues long. Germline V gene lookup returns CDR1 SGHNT and CDR2 YENEEA. With V trimmed by 1 base and J by 0 bases, 3 bases remained unmatched. The CDR3 spells CASSLGQGISTDTQYF. DNA for the CDR3: TGTGCCAGCAGCTTAGGACAGGGGATAAGCACAGATACGCAGTATTTT.

J is TRBJ2-3 and V is TRBV24-1; tentative D call: TRBD2 (5 bases). Trimming pared 3 bases from V and 3 bases from J, leaving 15 bases between. CDR3 length: 16 amino acids. Germline V gene sequence: CDR1 KGHDR, CDR2 SFDVKD. Here the CDR3 DNA reads TGTGCCACCAGTGATATCAAGGGCAAGCGGACAGATACGCAGTATTTT. Amino acids: CATSDIKGKRTDTQYF.

This clone has just a few counts. The chain is built from TRBV19 and TRBJ1-2; TRBD1 matches at 8 bases. CDR1 and CDR2 from the germline V gene are LNHDA and SQIVND (reference sequence). This CDR3 has 15 amino acids. The junction had 8 bases not matched to a gene; V was cut back by 4 bases and J by 4 bases. Here the CDR3 reads CASSTLTGALYGYTF. CDR3 coding DNA: TGTGCCAGTAGTACCTTGACAGGGGCTCTCTATGGCTACACCTTC.

CDR3 in amino acids: CAWSITGVAKNIQYF. The CDR3 DNA is TGTGCCTGGAGCATAACAGGGGTAGCCAAAAACATTCAGTACTTC. This rearrangement joins TRBV30 to TRBJ2-4; 7 positions agree with TRBD1. V shed 3 bases and J 0 bases; nucleotides not matched to a gene: 5. This CDR3 spans 15 amino acids. Germline V lookup: CDR1 GTSNPN, CDR2 SVGIG (reference sequence).

This chain connects TRBV3-1 (or the pseudogene TRBV3-2) to TRBJ2-6; D gene uncertain. Trimming took off 3 bases at V and 0 bases at J, with 9 bases between the two ends. The CDR3 is 16 residues long. Per germline, CDR1 LGHDT and CDR2 YNNKEL (reference sequence). The chain's CDR3 is CASSQPAFSGANVLTF. The CDR3 DNA follows: TGTGCCAGCAGCCAGCCAGCATTCTCTGGGGCCAACGTCCTGACTTTC.

This chain connects TRBV15 to TRBJ1-3, with TRBD1 matching 10 bases. Trimming cost V 2 bases and J 7 bases; bases outside gene matches: 8. The CDR3 consists of 16 residues. Germline CDR1 is LNHNV and CDR2 is YYDKDF (reference sequence). The CDR3: CATSRPGTGAKNTIYF. CDR3 sequence (DNA): TGTGCCACCAGCAGACCTGGGACAGGGGCAAAGAACACCATATATTTT.

J is TRBJ2-3 and V is TRBV27; 9 bases line up with TRBD2. CDR1 MNHEY and CDR2 SMNVEV come from the germline V gene (reference sequence). V shed 5 bases and J 2 bases; nucleotides not matched to a gene: 5. The CDR3 is made up of 15 amino acids. As DNA, the CDR3 is TGTGCCAGCAGTCTAGCGGGGAAAATCACAGATACGCAGTATTTT. This codes for CASSLAGKITDTQYF.

V gene TRBV5-1 combines with J gene TRBJ2-1; 11 nucleotides align to TRBD1. Germline V gene lookup returns CDR1 SGHRS and CDR2 YFSETQ. Trimming took 5 bases from V and 7 from J; bases not matched to a gene: 5. This CDR3 has 14 residues. The CDR3 here is CASSWGQGDNEQFF. The CDR3 coding sequence is TGCGCCAGCAGTTGGGGACAGGGGGATAATGAGCAGTTCTTC.

There are a few counts of this clone. The DNA of the CDR3 is TGTGCCAGCAGTTACTTACAGACAGACACTGAAGCTTTCTTT. This encodes CASSYLQTDTEAFF. The genes are TRBV6-6 and TRBJ1-1; the D gene is possibly TRBD1 (5 bases). CDR3 length equals 14 residues. Germline assignment: CDR1 MNHNY and CDR2 SVGAGI (reference sequence). The ends were cut back, 1 base at V and 3 bases at J, with 9 bases in the middle.

The chain is built from TRBV19 and TRBJ1-5; TRBD1 matches at 7 bases. This CDR3 comprises 12 residues. J gave up 7 bases and V 6 bases, and 3 bases lay outside the gene matches. From germline, CDR1 is LNHDA and CDR2 SQIVND (reference sequence). The CDR3 spells CASSRGSQPQHF. The CDR3 DNA reads as TGTGCCAGTAGCAGGGGGTCCCAGCCCCAGCATTTT.

The genes are TRBV6-2 or TRBV6-3 and TRBJ2-7; D is unclear. The V end was cut by 2 bases, the J end by 2 bases, with 10 bases between. CDR1 is MNHEY and CDR2 is SVGEGT in the germline V gene. CDR3 length: 14 amino acids. The CDR3 reads CASSYSASPYEQYV. The CDR3 bases are TGTGCCAGCAGTTACAGCGCCAGTCCCTACGAGCAGTACGTC.

The rearrangement uses TRBV3-1 (or the pseudogene TRBV3-2) and TRBJ1-1, with D perhaps TRBD1 (5 bases). Germline lookup yields CDR1 LGHDT and CDR2 YNNKEL (reference sequence). This CDR3 region has 14 residues. Trimming took 3 bases from V and 1 from J, leaving 9 bases between them. The CDR3 spells CASSQYGANTEAFF. In nucleotides, the CDR3 is TGTGCCAGCAGCCAGTACGGGGCGAACACTGAAGCTTTCTTT.

The chain joins TRBV7-2 to TRBJ2-2; possible D gene TRBD1, 5 bases. Trimming pared 1 base from V and 0 bases from J, leaving 9 bases between. Germline CDR1 reads SGHTA; CDR2 reads FQGNSA. This CDR3 spans 16 amino acids. In nucleotides, the CDR3 is TGTGCCAGCAGCTTAGGTGGCAGGGCGAACACCGGGGAGCTGTTTTTT. Residues: CASSLGGRANTGELFF.

This chain joins TRBV4-1 and TRBJ2-2; 8 bases match TRBD1. CDR3 length equals 16 residues. Germline V gene data show CDR1 as MGHRA and CDR2 as YSYEKL. V was pared by 4 bases and J by 1 base, with 5 bases of the junction left unmatched. This CDR3 reads CASSPRQGMNTGELFF. The CDR3 DNA is TGCGCCAGCAGCCCGAGACAGGGGATGAACACCGGGGAGCTGTTTTTT.

The chain uses TRBV9 and TRBJ2-1; 11 bases align to TRBD2. The V and J ends lost 1 base and 7 bases, in that order; junction bases with no gene match: 4. Germline CDR1 and CDR2: SGDLS and YYNGEE. The CDR3 covers 15 residues. The chain's CDR3 is CASSVLASGGNEQFF. DNA for the CDR3: TGTGCCAGCAGCGTATTGGCTAGCGGGGGGAATGAGCAGTTCTTC.

The V and J genes are TRBV7-8 and TRBJ2-1; TRBD1 is a possible D gene (5 bases). This CDR3 has 12 residues. Per the germline V gene, CDR1 is SGHVS and CDR2 is FQNEAQ. Trimming cost V 6 bases and J 7 bases, with 10 bases left between them. CDR3 DNA sequence: TGTGCCAGCAGGGCGACAGTTAATGAGCAGTTCTTC. This gives the protein CASRATVNEQFF.

This chain uses TRBV24-1 with TRBJ2-2, with D unclear. V gave up 3 bases and J gave up 3 bases, with 10 bases separating them. The CDR3 covers 15 residues. Per germline, CDR1 KGHDR and CDR2 SFDVKD. CDR3 amino acids: CATSDGERYTGELFF. The CDR3 DNA sequence: TGTGCCACCAGTGATGGGGAAAGATACACCGGGGAGCTGTTTTTT.

The chain recombines TRBV6-5 with TRBJ1-2, with 8 bases that match TRBD1. V shed 2 bases, J shed 2 bases, and the junction held 4 bases outside the gene matches. Germline V gene sequence: CDR1 MNHEY, CDR2 SVGAGI. The CDR3 has 15 residues. CDR3 region: CASSYTTGENYGYTF. For the CDR3, the DNA is TGTGCCAGCAGTTACACGACAGGGGAAAACTATGGCTACACCTTC.

This clone came up a few times. The chain has TRBV2 and TRBJ1-5, with unresolved D. The CDR3 loop spans 13 amino acids. Per the germline V gene, CDR1 is SNHLY and CDR2 is FYNNEI. V shed 5 bases and J shed 4 bases, with 9 bases lying between them. The CDR3 here is CASSFQANQPQHF. In DNA, the CDR3 is TGTGCCAGCAGTTTTCAGGCGAATCAGCCCCAGCATTTT.